These T cell receptor beta chains were read from a single sample in a study of PD-1 blockade in classical Hodgkin lymphoma. Libraries were prepared by immunoSEQ multiplex PCR; TCRdb keeps only in-frame clonotypes and omits some of them. Found here are about 7,900 clones, about four fifths of them singletons; the top ten hold about 45%. The sequences come from peripheral blood mononuclear cells (PBMCs), collected before the fourth cycle of nivolumab. All receptors come from a human donor with classical Hodgkin lymphoma. CDR3s leave out the opening cysteine and the closing phenylalanine or tryptophan.

>TRBJ2-7|TRBV13
ASSVDRDSYEQY
>TRBJ2-3|TRBV27
ASSPRGLVNLDTQY
>TRBJ1-4|TRBV28
ASSITGEFWEKLF
>TRBJ2-7|TRBV30
AWSPLAGGYEQY
>TRBJ1-6|TRBV10-3
AIQTNGNSPLH
>TRBJ2-7|TRBV28
ASTHPDRGYYEQY
>TRBJ1-2|TRBV19
ASSILSANYGYT
>TRBJ2-2|TRBV7-6
ASSHRNRGFSGELF
>TRBJ2-7|TRBV2
ASTDKSSYEQY
>TRBJ2-5|TRBV28
ASSSMGQGRETQY
>TRBJ1-5|TRBV28
ASLGRGPGQPQH
>TRBJ1-6|TRBV28
ASSEGGLPLH
>TRBJ1-1|TRBV19
ASSITGRRAETEAF
>TRBJ2-2|TRBV18
ASSPPGIWNTGELF
>TRBJ2-7|TRBV5-1
ASSLVVSPYEQY
>TRBJ2-3|TRBV11-2
ASSFPWGGSTDTQY
>TRBJ2-1|TRBV5-1
ASSLVRDKAYNEQF
>TRBJ1-2|TRBV28
ASSPQLSGAYGYT
>TRBJ2-1|TRBV28
ASSPSGTGNNEQF
>TRBJ1-1|TRBV5-1
ASSANLDRGTEAF
>TRBJ2-7|TRBV7-9
ASSHGYEQY
>TRBJ2-1|TRBV27
ASSEDRAETYNEQF
>TRBJ1-1|TRBV28
ASRLLNGGSTEAF
>TRBJ2-7|TRBV4-1
ASSQRSGRSSYEQY
>TRBJ1-4|TRBV9
ASSLGRGTGRGEKLF
>TRBJ1-6|TRBV18
ASSPLDRGSPLH
>TRBJ1-2|TRBV2
ASTEYSNYGYT
>TRBJ2-2|TRBV5-6
ASSLGWGNTGELF
>TRBJ2-7|TRBV2
ASTGRLAFDNEQY
>TRBJ1-2|TRBV29-1
SVEDRGARGYT
>TRBJ2-5|TRBV7-9
ASSLGSGQETQY
>TRBJ2-1|TRBV28
ASSLEAGAYNEQF
>TRBJ2-1|TRBV18
ASSPQRGSRQF
>TRBJ2-7|TRBV25-1
ASSEWGEQY
>TRBJ1-4|TRBV14
ASSQLPRGEKLF
>TRBJ2-2|TRBV4-3
ASSQGLDTRVLPNTGELF
>TRBJ2-5|TRBV5-4
ASSLAAQETQY
>TRBJ2-6|TRBV19
ASSMGWGAGEANVLT
>TRBJ2-2|TRBV7-7
ASSLGAQGATTGELF
>TRBJ1-5|TRBV5-4
ASRSLARDRGQPQH
>TRBJ1-1|TRBV27
ASSPGRLNTEAF
>TRBJ2-5|TRBV4-2
ASSQAAEIGETQY
>TRBJ2-5|TRBV6-5
ASSYSKGETQY
>TRBJ2-7|TRBV4-1
ASSPAVAGAAYEQY
>TRBJ1-1|TRBV5-8
ASSLQGTEAF
>TRBJ1-1|TRBV7-8
ASSPGFNTEAF
>TRBJ2-5|TRBV30
AWEGAGETQY
>TRBJ2-2|TRBV6-6
ASSTTGPTGELF
>TRBJ2-5|TRBV11-2
ASSYGEETQY
>TRBJ2-7|TRBV28
ASGIDRVPYEQY
>TRBJ2-3|TRBV7-9
ASSTGAKDTDTQY
>TRBJ2-1|TRBV28
ASSRDSYNEQF
>TRBJ1-3|TRBV4-1
ASSQGTGRAGNTIY
>TRBJ2-2|TRBV5-1
ASSLAASGRSTGELF
>TRBJ1-2|TRBV6-5
ASSYTGQGNGYT